The sample holds a few counts of the clone carrying this T cell receptor beta chain. The sample originates from a study of T-cell reconstitution after alpha-beta-depleted transplantation in children. The germline V gene has CDR1 MNHEY and CDR2 SVGAGI. The CDR3 is 14 amino acids. Trimming took 0 bases from V and 9 from J; bases not matched to a gene: 5. This sample's TCRbeta library carried unique molecular identifier barcodes. Each CDR3 protein is one row after TCRdb ran MiXCR on the PCR reads. Found here are 360,000 or so distinct CDR3 sequences, 20% of them singletons; the top ten hold 3.8%. This specimen was PBMCs from the stem cell graft donor, taken from the stem cell graft. The chain carries TRBV6-5 and TRBJ2-3; TRBD1 matches 8 bases. This sequence was found in a human donor who donated a stem cell graft to a child with acute myeloid leukemia. Written as DNA, the CDR3 is TGTGCCAGCAGTTACTCAGTAGGACAGGGAACGCAGTATTTT. Amino acids: CASSYSVGQGTQYF.